The 18 T cell receptor beta chains reported below all come from one sample, sequenced in a study of T cell changes during pregnancy in multiple sclerosis. Assay used: immunoSEQ multiplex PCR; TCRdb lists only in-frame clones, some missing. Of tens of thousands of clones listed, 80% to 95% are singletons. This specimen consisted of CD8+ T cells from peripheral blood mononuclear cells, obtained in the second trimester of pregnancy. The receptors stem from a female donor with multiple sclerosis, enrolled in a pregnancy study.

CDR3 residues: CASSYSIAGNTGELFF. CDR3 sequence (DNA): TGTGCCAGCAGTTACTCGATAGCGGGGAACACCGGGGAGCTGTTTTTT. The V gene is TRBV6-5, the J gene TRBJ2-2; 7 bases align to TRBD2. Germline V gene data show CDR1 as MNHEY and CDR2 as SVGAGI. Trimming removed 0 bases from V and 1 base from J; junction bases left unmatched: 2. The length of the CDR3 is 16 residues.

This clone was seen only a few times. This chain links TRBV28 with TRBJ1-1, with TRBD1 as a possible D gene (5 bases). The germline V gene has CDR1 MDHEN and CDR2 SYDVKM. The CDR3 totals 12 residues. Trimming took off 3 bases at V and 5 bases at J, with 7 bases between the two ends. CDR3 in DNA: TGTGCCAGCAGTTTTCGGGGGACTGAAGCTTTCTTT. This encodes CASSFRGTEAFF. The full variable domain, completed using reference TRBV28 and TRBJ1-1, is DVKVTQSSRYLVKRTGEKVFLECVQDMDHENMFWYRQDPGLGLRLIYFSYDVKMKEKGDIPEGYSVSREKKERFSLILESASTNQTSMYLCASSFRGTEAFFGQGTRLTVV.

This chain links TRBV29-1 with TRBJ2-5; TRBD2 aligns across 9 bases. The CDR3 runs to 12 residues. Germline values: CDR1 SQVTM, CDR2 ANQGSEA. The ends lost 7 bases at V and 4 bases at J; junction bases unmatched: 4. CDR3 in DNA: TGCAGCGCTGTACTAGCGGGAGAGACCCAGTACTTC. Translation: CSAVLAGETQYF.

The rearrangement joins TRBV6-6 to TRBJ2-3; 7 bases fit TRBD2. CDR3 length: 14 amino acids. CDR1 and CDR2 from the germline V gene are MNHNY and SVGAGI (reference sequence). The V segment lost 2 bases and the J segment 4 bases; nucleotides outside the gene matches: 3. CDR3 sequence: CASSYSGEADTQYF. The CDR3 DNA reads as TGTGCCAGCAGTTACAGCGGGGAGGCAGATACGCAGTATTTT.

The V and J genes are TRBV11-3 and TRBJ2-3; TRBD2 aligns across 8 bases. There are 15 residues in the CDR3. The trim removed 2 bases at V and 6 bases at J, leaving 7 bases unmatched. Germline loops: CDR1 SGHNT, CDR2 YENEEA. The DNA for the CDR3 is TGTGCCAGCAGCTTAAGCGGGAGCGGGGGTGATACGCAGTATTTT. Translating gives CASSLSGSGGDTQYF.

This clone was found a few times. The J gene is TRBJ1-1, the V gene TRBV19; 8 nucleotides agree with TRBD1. The V gene's germline CDR1 is LNHDA and CDR2 SQIVND (reference sequence). The junction had 4 bases not matched to a gene; V was cut back by 6 bases and J by 1 base. This CDR3 has 14 amino acids. Here the CDR3 reads CASRWGQANTEAFF. DNA of the CDR3: TGTGCCAGTAGATGGGGACAGGCGAACACTGAAGCTTTCTTT.

This clone has just one count. The chain couples TRBV7-9 to TRBJ2-7, with TRBD1 matching over 7 bases. Germline V CDR1 and CDR2: SEHNR, FQNEAQ (reference sequence). V gave up 3 bases and J gave up 3 bases; unmatched junction bases: 5. CDR3 length: 14 residues. CDR3 loop: CASSLDGTDYEQYF. Written as DNA, the CDR3 is TGTGCCAGCAGCTTGGACGGGACAGACTACGAGCAGTACTTC.

The chain combines TRBV2 with TRBJ1-2; D is undetermined. Germline CDR1 is SNHLY and CDR2 is FYNNEI. This CDR3 is 14 amino acids long. Trimming stripped 8 bases from V and 5 bases from J, with 18 bases between. CDR3 amino acids: CASDLSFSGYGYTF. CDR3 coding DNA: TGTGCCAGCGATCTATCGTTTAGCGGGTATGGCTACACCTTC.

The J gene is TRBJ2-7, the V gene TRBV7-2, with TRBD2 matching over 14 bases. The CDR3 contains 16 residues. Trimming took 4 bases from V and 2 from J; bases not matched to a gene: 4. Germline CDR1 reads SGHTA; CDR2 reads FQGNSA. The CDR3 coding sequence is TGTGCCAGCAGCTCTCGACTAGCGGGAGGGCCCTACGAGCAGTACTTC. This translates into CASSSRLAGGPYEQYF.

This rearrangement joins TRBV7-9 to TRBJ1-1; D possibly corresponds to TRBD1 (6 bases). Germline V CDR1 and CDR2: SEHNR, FQNEAQ (reference sequence). This CDR3 has 16 residues. Between the trimmed V and J ends, which lost 3 bases and 0 bases, there was a span of 14 bases. The CDR3 DNA reads as TGTGCCAGCAGCTTCCAGGGTAGGGGGATGAACACTGAAGCTTTCTTT. It yields the protein CASSFQGRGMNTEAFF.

The chain couples TRBV28 to TRBJ1-2; D is unclear. Germline lookup yields CDR1 MDHEN and CDR2 SYDVKM. The CDR3 runs to 13 residues. Between the trimmed V and J ends, which lost 5 bases and 2 bases, there was a span of 9 bases. CDR3 residues: CASSIRGNYGYTF. The CDR3 DNA is TGTGCCAGCAGTATCCGGGGAAACTATGGCTACACCTTC.

This clone was observed once. This chain connects TRBV7-9 to TRBJ1-4; tentative D call: TRBD1 (5 bases). The V gene's germline CDR1 is SEHNR and CDR2 FQNEAQ (reference sequence). This CDR3 is built from 13 residues. V was trimmed by 5 bases and J by 7 bases, leaving 11 bases between them. The CDR3: CASSRPGREKLFF. The CDR3 DNA reads TGTGCCAGCAGCCGCCCAGGGCGTGAAAAACTGTTTTTT. Supplemented by reference TRBV7-9 and TRBJ1-4, the full variable domain reads DTGVSQNPRHKITKRGQNVTFRCDPISEHNRLYWYRQTLGQGPEFLTYFQNEAQLEKSRLLSDRFSAERPKGSFSTLEIQRTEQGDSAMYLCASSRPGREKLFFGSGTQLSVL.

CDR3 DNA sequence: TGCGCCAGCAGCCAAGCCTCCGGGACAGGGGCGGGGGTCAACGAGCAGTACTTC. Protein sequence: CASSQASGTGAGVNEQYF. The chain has TRBV4-3 and TRBJ2-7; the match to TRBD1 covers 10 bases. CDR3 length: 18 amino acids. Germline CDR1 is LGHNA and CDR2 is YSLEER. V shed 1 base, J shed 5 bases, and the junction held 14 bases outside the gene matches.

This clone came up once. The chain is built from TRBV4-1 and TRBJ2-7; 9 positions agree with TRBD2. The ends lost 1 base at V and 2 bases at J; junction bases unmatched: 3. CDR1 is MGHRA, CDR2 YSYEKL, per germline. This CDR3 is built from 15 residues. CDR3 residues: CASSQGLAVAYEQYF. CDR3 DNA: TGCGCCAGCAGCCAAGGACTAGCGGTCGCCTACGAGCAGTACTTC.

The chain links TRBV11-3 to TRBJ2-2; D not certain. Germline V CDR1 and CDR2: SGHNT, YENEEA. With 3 bases removed from V and 7 bases from J, the gap between germline ends came to 3 bases. The CDR3 is 11 amino acids. CDR3 nucleotide sequence: TGTGCCAGCAGCTTTAACGGGGAGCTGTTTTTT. Amino acids: CASSFNGELFF. The entire variable domain, with the rest obtained from reference TRBV11-3 and TRBJ2-2, is as follows: EAGVVQSPRYKIIEKKQPVAFWCNPISGHNTLYWYLQNLGQGPELLIRYENEEAVDDSQLPKDRFSAERLKGVDSTLKIQPAELGDSAVYLCASSFNGELFFGEGSRLTVL.

The rearrangement joins TRBV7-6 to TRBJ2-3; 7 bases are shared with TRBD1. V lost 3 bases, J lost 4 bases, and 7 bases stayed unmatched. CDR3 length: 15 residues. CDR1 is SGHVS, CDR2 FNYEAQ, per germline. CDR3 sequence (DNA): TGTGCCAGCAGCTTGGGTGACAGGGTACCAGATACGCAGTATTTT. Encoded protein: CASSLGDRVPDTQYF.

The chain employs TRBV28 and TRBJ1-5, with 7 bases aligning to TRBD1. Germline assignment: CDR1 MDHEN and CDR2 SYDVKM. V trimming: 6 bases; J trimming: 7 bases; junction bases outside the gene matches: 9. There are 14 residues in the CDR3. The CDR3 nucleotides are TGTGCCAGCAGCCCGGGACAGATATCCCAGCCCCAGCATTTT. Translating gives CASSPGQISQPQHF.

This chain joins TRBV27 and TRBJ2-7; 9 positions match TRBD1. CDR3 size: 16 residues. Germline values: CDR1 MNHEY, CDR2 SMNVEV (reference sequence). V trimming: 5 bases; J trimming: 3 bases; junction bases outside the gene matches: 11. As DNA, the CDR3 is TGTGCCAGCAGTGTTCCATCCGACAGGGGGTTCTACGAGCAGTACTTC. This sequence encodes CASSVPSDRGFYEQYF.